Presented here are 24 T cell receptor beta chains from one specimen sequenced in a study of healthy donors' naive CD4 and CD8 T cells. A linear amplification protocol produced the TCR libraries from 500 ng of total RNA. TCRdb re-analysed the reads in MiXCR, keeping a single row per CDR3 protein. The sample yields 150,000 to 200,000 distinct CDR3 sequences, about four fifths seen once. Sequenced sample: naive CD4+ and CD8+ T cells sorted from blood, pooled from several donors. These receptors were collected from a pool of human donors in good health; the sample pools cells from several healthy donors.

The chain carries TRBV4-1 and TRBJ2-7; D gene ambiguous. Per germline, CDR1 MGHRA and CDR2 YSYEKL. V was shortened by 3 bases and J by 3 bases, with 9 bases between the two germline ends. CDR3 length: 13 residues. This CDR3 reads CASSHWDSYEQYF. CDR3 DNA sequence: TGCGCCAGCAGCCACTGGGATAGCTACGAGCAGTACTTC.

This clonotype was counted a few times. The chain joins TRBV29-1 to TRBJ2-2; TRBD2 agrees at 14 bases. The V and J ends lost 6 bases and 4 bases, in that order; junction bases with no gene match: 10. In germline, CDR1 is SQVTM, CDR2 ANQGSEA. This CDR3 is 17 amino acids long. CDR3 sequence: CSVSQTSGRARTGELFF. CDR3 nucleotide sequence: TGCAGCGTCAGCCAGACTAGCGGGAGGGCCCGCACCGGGGAGCTGTTTTTT.

This clonotype came up a few times. The chain has TRBV7-8 and TRBJ2-3; TRBD1 agrees at 7 bases. CDR1 SGHVS and CDR2 FQNEAQ come from the germline V gene. CDR3 length equals 18 residues. The trim removed 5 bases at V and 3 bases at J, leaving 17 bases unmatched. DNA for the CDR3: TGTGCCAGCAGCACTCGACAGGGAGTCGGACTCAGAACAGATACGCAGTATTTT. It translates to CASSTRQGVGLRTDTQYF.

In its sample, this clonotype was seen a few times. The chain is built from TRBV27 and TRBJ2-6; D is unresolved. The CDR3 runs 13 residues. Germline loops: CDR1 MNHEY, CDR2 SMNVEV (reference sequence). V lost 8 bases and J 2 bases, leaving 7 bases between the germline ends. The CDR3 spells CASRVPGANVLTF. The CDR3 DNA follows: TGTGCCAGCCGCGTTCCTGGGGCCAACGTCCTGACTTTC.

V is TRBV10-3 and J is TRBJ1-5, with no clear D. With 3 bases removed from V and 3 bases from J, the gap between germline ends came to 9 bases. The germline gives CDR1 ENHRY, CDR2 SYGVKD. The CDR3 has 14 residues. The CDR3 sequence is CAISDLSDNQPQHF. Here the CDR3 DNA reads TGTGCCATCAGTGATTTAAGTGACAATCAGCCCCAGCATTTT.

This clonotype was picked up a small number of times. V is TRBV29-1 and J is TRBJ2-1; 12 nucleotides agree with TRBD2. Germline CDR1 is SQVTM and CDR2 is ANQGSEA. Losses at the gene ends were 6 bases for V and 0 bases for J; bases not matched to a gene: 9. This CDR3 contains 17 residues. The CDR3 spells CSVRGLAGPSSYNEQFF. CDR3 in DNA: TGCAGCGTCCGAGGACTAGCGGGGCCGAGCTCCTACAATGAGCAGTTCTTC.

The gene calls are TRBV18 and TRBJ1-5; D is possibly TRBD1 (5 bases). This CDR3 region has 15 residues. Trimming cost V 0 bases and J 4 bases, with 10 bases left between them. The germline V gene has CDR1 KGHSH and CDR2 LQKENI. This CDR3 reads CASSPPGGENQPQHF. The CDR3 region has the DNA TGTGCCAGCTCACCACCGGGAGGGGAAAATCAGCCCCAGCATTTT.

This clonotype was found once. The genes are TRBV29-1 and TRBJ2-7, with TRBD1 matching 7 bases. The ends lost 6 bases at V and 1 base at J; junction bases unmatched: 6. Germline V gene data show CDR1 as SQVTM and CDR2 as ANQGSEA. The CDR3 is made up of 13 amino acids. As DNA, the CDR3 is TGCAGCGTGGATGGACAGGAGTCCTACGAGCAGTACTTC. Its protein is CSVDGQESYEQYF.

The chain couples TRBV5-5 to TRBJ2-1, with a weak D call TRBD1 (5 bases). Germline V lookup: CDR1 SGHKS, CDR2 YYEKEE (reference sequence). This CDR3 contains 13 residues. With 3 bases removed from V and 3 bases from J, the gap between germline ends came to 7 bases. The CDR3: CASSWGFYNEQFF. CDR3 nucleotide sequence: TGTGCCAGCAGCTGGGGCTTCTACAATGAGCAGTTCTTC.

V is TRBV29-1 and J is TRBJ1-1, with D unclear. The germline V and J ends were trimmed by 5 bases and 0 bases, with 10 bases remaining between them. CDR1 is SQVTM, CDR2 ANQGSEA, per germline. The CDR3 covers 13 residues. The CDR3 is CSVIKPLNTEAFF. The CDR3 DNA reads TGCAGCGTTATAAAACCGCTGAACACTGAAGCTTTCTTT.

The sample holds a few counts of this clonotype. The chain recombines TRBV12-3 or TRBV12-4 with TRBJ1-5, with D perhaps TRBD1 (5 bases). V gave up 5 bases and J gave up 0 bases, with 14 bases separating them. The CDR3 sequence is 16 residues long. CDR3 in DNA: TGTGCCAGCAGTCGGAGGGGAGGCAATAGCAATCAGCCCCAGCATTTT. Protein product: CASSRRGGNSNQPQHF.

J is TRBJ1-4 and V is TRBV10-3, with D possibly TRBD1 on 6 matching bases. Per the germline V gene, CDR1 is ENHRY and CDR2 is SYGVKD. The CDR3 has 13 residues. The V end lost 4 bases, the J end lost 7 bases, and 10 bases lay between the germline ends. CDR3 bases: TGTGCCATCAGTGTTCAGGGGCGTGAAAAACTGTTTTTT. Its protein is CAISVQGREKLFF.

The V call is TRBV19, the J call TRBJ2-3; TRBD2 aligns across 11 bases. The CDR3 is 14 residues long. Trimming took 8 bases from V and 4 from J; bases not matched to a gene: 5. Germline V lookup: CDR1 LNHDA, CDR2 SQIVND (reference sequence). Here the CDR3 DNA reads TGTGCCAGTCGACTAGCGGGGCGGGCAGATACGCAGTATTTT. Translation gives CASRLAGRADTQYF.

The CDR3 DNA reads TGTGCCAGTAGTATGGGACTCTCGAGCTCCTACAATGAGCAGTTCTTC. Translation: CASSMGLSSSYNEQFF. The chain joins TRBV19 to TRBJ2-1, with a possible D match to TRBD2 (6 bases). The CDR3 has 16 residues. CDR1 and CDR2 from the germline V gene are LNHDA and SQIVND (reference sequence). V was trimmed by 3 bases and J by 0 bases, leaving 12 bases between them.

The chain has TRBV6-5 and TRBJ1-2; TRBD1 matches at 7 bases. The V gene end was trimmed by 0 bases and the J gene end by 7 bases; junction bases not matched to a gene: 5. Germline V gene sequence: CDR1 MNHEY, CDR2 SVGAGI. This CDR3 contains 14 residues. The CDR3 nucleotides are TGTGCCAGCAGTTACTCGACAGGGTTCCGTGGCTACACCTTC. Its translation: CASSYSTGFRGYTF.

This chain uses TRBV12-3 or TRBV12-4 with TRBJ1-1; no firm D call. This CDR3 spans 13 amino acids. V lost 6 bases, J lost 3 bases, and 11 bases lay in between. The CDR3, as DNA: TGTGCCAGCAGCCAACAGCGCCACACTGAAGCTTTCTTT. It is translated as CASSQQRHTEAFF.

The CDR3 coding sequence is TGTGCCACCAGTGACACTAGACAGGGCATCGCCTACAATGAGCAGTTCTTC. It yields the protein CATSDTRQGIAYNEQFF. The chain couples TRBV24-1 to TRBJ2-1, with 7 positions matching TRBD1. The CDR3 covers 17 residues. After removal of 4 bases from V and 2 bases from J, the junction contained 10 bases not matched to a gene. Germline V gives CDR1 KGHDR, CDR2 SFDVKD.

CDR3 loop: CATSRGQETQYF. CDR3 coding DNA: TGTGCCACCAGCAGGGGGCAGGAGACCCAGTACTTC. This chain connects TRBV15 to TRBJ2-5; D might be TRBD1 (5 bases). Germline CDR1 reads LNHNV; CDR2 reads YYDKDF (reference sequence). The length of the CDR3 is 12 residues. With 3 bases removed from V and 5 bases from J, the gap between germline ends came to 7 bases.

The rearrangement links TRBV5-1 to TRBJ2-1; no definite D call. V was trimmed by 2 bases and J by 7 bases, leaving 10 bases between them. Per the germline V gene, CDR1 is SGHRS and CDR2 is YFSETQ. The CDR3 consists of 13 residues. The CDR3 DNA is TGCGCCAGCAGCTTCTTACCCGAAAATGAGCAGTTCTTC. Translating it yields CASSFLPENEQFF.

This clonotype was seen once. The rearrangement joins TRBV6-6 to TRBJ1-2; 7 nucleotides match TRBD1. J gave up 8 bases and V 8 bases, and 14 bases lay outside the gene matches. The germline gives CDR1 MNHNY, CDR2 SVGAGI (reference sequence). The CDR3 spans 14 residues. CDR3 in amino acids: CASGETGRAGGYTF. The CDR3, as DNA: TGTGCCAGCGGGGAGACAGGGCGCGCGGGGGGCTACACCTTC.

Worth noting for this clonotype: At one end the junction does not follow the germline gene, possibly because of a read error. The chain links TRBV6-5 to TRBJ2-3, with D tentatively TRBD2 (6 bases). The CDR3 runs 20 residues. Germline V lookup: CDR1 MNHEY, CDR2 SVGAGI. As DNA, the CDR3 is TGTGCAAGCAGTTACGATTTGGGTATATCTAGCGAGGGAGTCACAGATACGCAGTATTTT. Its translation: CASSYDLGISSEGVTDTQYF.

This chain links TRBV5-1 with TRBJ1-3; weak D call: TRBD1 (5 bases). Trimming took 4 bases from V and 0 from J, leaving 17 bases between them. The germline V gene encodes CDR1 SGHRS and CDR2 YFSETQ. This CDR3 is built from 17 residues. The CDR3 sequence: CASSLQQMTDSGNTIYF. The CDR3 DNA reads as TGCGCCAGCAGCCTTCAGCAAATGACAGACTCTGGAAACACCATATATTTT.

V is TRBV19 and J is TRBJ1-6; D not certain. V was shortened by 0 bases and J by 7 bases, with 10 bases between the two germline ends. Germline CDR1 LNHDA, CDR2 SQIVND (reference sequence). There are 15 residues in the CDR3. The CDR3 DNA is TGTGCCAGTAGTATAGACCTCAGCCGAAATTCACCCCTCCACTTT. This encodes CASSIDLSRNSPLHF.

This clonotype came up a few times. The rearrangement uses TRBV15 and TRBJ1-1, with 7 positions matching TRBD1. The CDR3 spans 13 residues. Trimming at V came to 5 bases and at J to 5 bases, leaving 5 bases not matched to a gene. The germline V gene encodes CDR1 LNHNV and CDR2 YYDKDF (reference sequence). The CDR3 DNA follows: TGTGCCACCAGCCAGGGGGTGAGGACTGAAGCTTTCTTT. Amino acid sequence: CATSQGVRTEAFF.